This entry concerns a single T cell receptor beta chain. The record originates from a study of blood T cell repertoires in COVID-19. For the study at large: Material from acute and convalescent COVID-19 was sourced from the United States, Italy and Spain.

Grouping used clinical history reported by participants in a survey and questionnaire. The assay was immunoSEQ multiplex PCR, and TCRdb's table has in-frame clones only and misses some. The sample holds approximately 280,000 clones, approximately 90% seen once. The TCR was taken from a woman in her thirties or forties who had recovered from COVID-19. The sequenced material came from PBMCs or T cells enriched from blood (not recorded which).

This CDR3 reads CASSLATGADSPLHF. The CDR3 DNA sequence: TGCGCCAGCAGCTTGGCCACAGGGGCGGATTCACCCCTCCACTTT. The chain uses TRBV5-1 and TRBJ1-6; the match to TRBD1 covers 7 bases. Per the germline V gene, CDR1 is SGHRS and CDR2 is YFSETQ. The CDR3 loop spans 15 amino acids. The J segment lost 8 bases and the V segment lost 0 bases, leaving 5 bases of the junction unmatched. The whole variable domain, filled in from reference TRBV5-1 and TRBJ1-6, reads KAGVTQTPRYLIKTRGQQVTLSCSPISGHRSVSWYQQTPGQGLQFLFEYFSETQRNKGNFPGRFSGRQFSNSRSEMNVSTLELGDSALYLCASSLATGADSPLHFGNGTRLTVT.